Listed below are T cell receptor beta chains from one sample, sequenced in a study of human T cells and chemical hapten exposure. TCRdb re-called the RACE reads with MiXCR, one entry per CDR3 protein. In the table there are 150,000 to 200,000 distinct CDR3 sequences, around 13% of which are singletons. Sequences were derived from whole blood, sampled in connection with sensitization to the hapten diphenylcyclopropenone (DPC). These receptor sequences come from a woman younger than 45 with alopecia areata. Some clones in this sample may be carry-over from other donors' samples. The CDR3 runs from the conserved cysteine through the conserved F or W. The D gene is left open where the match is weak. Only part of the rows carry a size: once, few, many, or a class if the clone is expanded.

V	J	D	size	CDR3	DNA
TRBV28	TRBJ2-5	TRBD2	few	CASSIQLAGLKETQYF	TGTGCCAGCAGCATCCAACTAGCGGGGCTCAAAGAGACCCAGTACTTC
TRBV19	TRBJ2-1	TRBD1	few	CATSDRGSYNEQFF	TGTGCCACCTCGGACAGGGGCTCCTACAATGAGCAGTTCTTC
TRBV7-9	TRBJ2-1	TRBD2	few	CASSLGMSYSGLAGEQFF	TGTGCCAGCAGCTTAGGGATGAGTTATTCGGGACTAGCGGGAGAGCAGTTCTTC
TRBV11-2	TRBJ2-3	NA	many	CASSLGQRTDTQYF	TGTGCCAGCAGCTTAGGGCAGCGCACAGATACGCAGTATTTT
TRBV20-1	TRBJ1-4	NA	many	CSARDSARDQVTLFF	TGCAGTGCTAGAGATTCAGCCCGGGATCAGGTTACGCTGTTTTTT
TRBV28	TRBJ1-1	NA	many	CASSPPGPRKNTEAFF	TGTGCCAGCAGTCCACCGGGACCCAGAAAGAACACTGAAGCTTTCTTT
TRBV6-5	TRBJ1-3	TRBD1	few	CASSSGTGIVSGNTIYF	TGTGCCAGCAGCTCCGGGACAGGGATAGTGTCTGGAAACACCATATATTTT
TRBV11-2	TRBJ2-1	TRBD1	many	CASSSGQRVDEQFF	TGTGCCAGCAGCTCGGGACAGCGAGTCGATGAGCAGTTCTTC
TRBV7-3	TRBJ2-1	TRBD1	few	CASSPIPGTGNNEQFF	TGTGCCAGCAGCCCGATCCCCGGGACAGGGAACAATGAGCAGTTCTTC
TRBV6-6	TRBJ2-3	TRBD2	NA	CASSYLSGVSTDTQYF	TGTGCCAGCAGTTACCTAAGCGGGGTTAGCACAGATACGCAGTATTTT